This is a list of T cell receptor beta chains from one sample in a study of T cells in Graves' hyperthyroidism and ophthalmopathy. TCRdb analysed the multiplex PCR reads with MiXCR anew, one entry per CDR3 protein. The sample has under 300,000 distinct CDR3 sequences, roughly an eighth seen once. Sequenced input: blood. These TCRs come from a woman aged 40 to 49 with Graves' hyperthyroidism. CDR3s include the opening cysteine and the closing phenylalanine or tryptophan. Each record gives: V gene, D gene, J gene, clone size, CDR3 protein, CDR3 DNA. A D gene is named only where the DNA matches it firmly. Only some rows state a clone size, as once, few, many or a class for expanded clones.

>TRBV18|TRBD2|TRBJ2-1|NA
CASSPLGLAGSGEQFF
TGTGCCAGCTCGCCCCTTGGACTAGCGGGTAGTGGTGAGCAGTTCTTC
>TRBV12-3/TRBV12-4|TRBD1|TRBJ1-2|many
CASSPQGARGYGYTF
TGTGCCAGCAGCCCACAGGGGGCGCGGGGCTATGGCTACACCTTC
>TRBV20-1|NA|TRBJ2-1|many
CSASGVLSYNEQFF
TGCAGTGCTAGCGGGGTGCTATCCTACAATGAGCAGTTCTTC
>TRBV20-1|NA|TRBJ2-5|many
CSASWDGETQYF
TGCAGTGCTAGTTGGGACGGGGAGACCCAGTACTTC
>TRBV3-1|TRBD2|TRBJ2-7|few
CASSQDLLSGTPQAEQYF
TGTGCCAGCAGCCAAGATCTACTCAGCGGGACCCCCCAAGCCGAGCAGTACTTC
>TRBV20-1|NA|TRBJ2-3|many
CSASRGGSHTQYF
TGCAGTGCGTCTAGAGGGGGGTCACATACGCAGTATTTT
>TRBV29-1|TRBD1|TRBJ1-2|many
CSVEETGKGYTF
TGCAGCGTTGAAGAGACAGGGAAAGGCTACACCTTC
>TRBV3-1|NA|TRBJ1-5|many
CASSQGTPGNQPQHF
TGTGCCAGCAGCCAAGGGACCCCTGGCAATCAGCCCCAGCATTTT
>TRBV29-1|NA|TRBJ1-4|NA
CSVVFSWGPNEKLFF
TGCAGCGTTGTGTTTTCCTGGGGGCCGAATGAAAAACTGTTTTTT
>TRBV20-1|NA|TRBJ1-2|NA
CSASTSGWYGYTF
TGCAGTGCTAGTACATCCGGCTGGTATGGCTACACCTTC